Following are 26 T cell receptor beta chains from one sample sequenced in a study of blood T cells in healthy people across ages. A J-beta primer mix and a sample-barcoded 5' primer were used in a second PCR of about 6 to 12 cycles. TCRdb used MiXCR to reprocess the 5' RACE reads, holding one entry per CDR3 protein. The sample gives about 1.5 million distinct CDR3 sequences, approximately 43% of which show up once; roughly 3.7% is in the top ten. The source material was blood. Every receptor here comes from a woman aged 18-30 years in good health.

The chain uses TRBV20-1 and TRBJ2-1; D unclear. Near its end, the DNA agrees better with TRBJ2-7, so the J call may be wrong. This CDR3 comprises 13 residues. The germline CDR1 and CDR2 sequences are DFQATT and SNEGSKA (reference sequence). The CDR3 sequence: CSAIETSYNEQYF. CDR3 DNA: TGCAGTGCTATCGAGACCTCCTACAATGAGCAGTACTTC.

The rearrangement joins TRBV7-2 to TRBJ1-4; maybe TRBD1 (5 bases). The V end lost 1 base, the J end lost 0 bases, and 15 bases lay between the germline ends. The CDR3 consists of 18 residues. Germline CDR1 is SGHTA and CDR2 is FQGNSA. CDR3 in amino acids: CASSLVGWGEATNEKLFF. The CDR3, as DNA: TGTGCCAGCAGCTTAGTTGGTTGGGGGGAGGCAACTAATGAAAAACTGTTTTTT.

This rearrangement joins TRBV12-3 or TRBV12-4 to TRBJ1-5; D gene unclear. This CDR3 comprises 13 residues. Trimming stripped 1 base from V and 10 bases from J, with 11 bases between. The DNA of the CDR3 is TGTGCCAGCAGTTTAGACAGTACCCTTCCCCAGCATTTT. Translating it yields CASSLDSTLPQHF.

This clonotype appeared a few times. This chain joins TRBV21-1 and TRBJ2-1; the table's D call, TRBD1, was not checked against the DNA. TRBV21-1 constitutes a pseudogene. The CDR3 spans 18 residues. CDR3 protein: CASSKDSDSHVSYNEQFF. CDR3 bases: TGTGCCAGCAGCAAAGATTCCGACAGCCACGTCTCCTACAATGAGCAGTTCTTC.

This clonotype was recorded at least ten times. The gene calls are TRBV27 and TRBJ1-2; 9 bases agree with TRBD1. The CDR3 covers 14 residues. Trimming removed 0 bases from V and 4 bases from J; junction bases left unmatched: 0. Germline CDR1 MNHEY, CDR2 SMNVEV (reference sequence). CDR3: CASSLSGQGYGYTF. CDR3 nucleotides: TGTGCCAGCAGTTTATCGGGACAGGGCTATGGCTACACCTTC.

The rearrangement links TRBV5-1 to TRBJ1-2; D is unclear. Germline lookup yields CDR1 SGHRS and CDR2 YFSETQ. The ends were cut back, 5 bases at V and 3 bases at J, with 20 bases in the middle. The CDR3 is made up of 16 amino acids. CDR3 sequence: CASRDAFREIDYGYTF. The CDR3 nucleotides are TGCGCCAGCAGGGACGCATTCCGGGAGATAGACTATGGCTACACCTTC. Looking up the rest from reference TRBV5-1 and TRBJ1-2 gives the full variable domain: KAGVTQTPRYLIKTRGQQVTLSCSPISGHRSVSWYQQTPGQGLQFLFEYFSETQRNKGNFPGRFSGRQFSNSRSEMNVSTLELGDSALYLCASRDAFREIDYGYTFGSGTRLTVV.

V gene TRBV20-1 combines with J gene TRBJ2-1; 13 bases map to TRBD2. J lost 8 bases, V lost 6 bases, and 10 bases had no gene match. This CDR3 is 15 amino acids long. Per the germline V gene, CDR1 is DFQATT and CDR2 is SNEGSKA (reference sequence). In nucleotides, the CDR3 is TGCAGTGCCCGGACTAGCGGGGGATTTAGCGATGAGCAGTTCTTC. Protein sequence: CSARTSGGFSDEQFF.

The V and J genes are TRBV5-1 and TRBJ2-7; perhaps TRBD1 as D (6 bases). This CDR3 region has 14 residues. Trimming removed 3 bases at V and 4 bases at J, with 14 bases between. Germline V gene lookup returns CDR1 SGHRS and CDR2 YFSETQ. The CDR3 reads CASSWDGQKYEQYF. The CDR3, as DNA: TGCGCCAGCAGCTGGGACGGACAGAAGTACGAGCAGTACTTC.

The chain has TRBV29-1 and TRBJ2-1, with TRBD1 identical over 11 bases. V lost 5 bases, J lost 11 bases, and 5 bases stayed unmatched. Germline CDR1 is SQVTM and CDR2 is ANQGSEA. This CDR3 is built from 12 residues. As DNA, the CDR3 is TGCAGCGTTTGGACAGGGGGCGGGCAGCAGTTCTTC. It specifies CSVWTGGGQQFF.

The chain uses TRBV20-1 and TRBJ2-7; D is unresolved. The germline CDR1 and CDR2 sequences are DFQATT and SNEGSKA (reference sequence). The V end was cut by 0 bases, the J end by 3 bases, with 12 bases between. The CDR3 has 14 residues. The CDR3 sequence: CSARDPIINYEQYF. The CDR3, as DNA: TGCAGTGCTAGAGATCCGATTATCAACTACGAGCAGTACTTC.

The chain joins TRBV29-1 to TRBJ2-5; D gene uncertain. This CDR3 contains 12 residues. Germline lookup yields CDR1 SQVTM and CDR2 ANQGSEA. V lost 1 base to trimming and J lost 11 bases, with 14 bases between them. CDR3 nucleotide sequence: TGCAGCGTTGAAGTCATAAGCAATGAGCAGTACTTC. Translation: CSVEVISNEQYF. The full variable domain, with the rest looked up from reference TRBV29-1 and TRBJ2-5, is SAVISQKPSRDICQRGTSLTIQCQVDSQVTMMFWYRQQPGQSLTLIATANQGSEATYESGFVIDKFPISRPNLTFSTLTVSNMSPEDSSIYLCSVEVISNEQYFGPGTRLLVL.

This sequence joins TRBV20-1 and TRBJ2-1; no reliable D call. The last part of the DNA fits TRBJ2-7 better; the J call may be wrong. This CDR3 has 17 residues. Per the germline V gene, CDR1 is DFQATT and CDR2 is SNEGSKA (reference sequence). CDR3 sequence: CSARVLIPTTRYNEQYF. CDR3 bases: TGCAGTGCTAGAGTCCTAATCCCCACCACCCGCTACAATGAGCAGTACTTC.

CDR3: CASSGAADYEQYF. The CDR3 DNA reads as TGTGCCAGCAGTGGGGCGGCCGATTACGAGCAGTACTTC. The chain combines TRBV27 with TRBJ2-7, with a possible D match to TRBD1 (5 bases). In germline, CDR1 is MNHEY, CDR2 SMNVEV (reference sequence). V lost 5 bases, J lost 4 bases, and 12 bases lay in between. The CDR3 sequence is 13 residues long.

The V and J genes are TRBV6-2 or TRBV6-3 and TRBJ1-2; D may be TRBD1 (5 bases). This CDR3 contains 14 residues. In germline, CDR1 is MNHEY, CDR2 SVGEGT. Trimming removed 5 bases from V and 9 bases from J, with 19 bases in between. CDR3 amino acids: CASSPRQMSLSYTF. CDR3 in DNA: TGTGCCAGCAGTCCACGACAGATGAGCTTAAGCTACACCTTC.

As for this clonotype: The junction shows a germline mismatch at one end, possibly a read error. The gene calls are TRBV7-2 and TRBJ1-6; D is uncertain. The CDR3 length is 14 residues. The germline V gene has CDR1 SGHTA and CDR2 FQGNSA. The CDR3 reads CATSPRVYNSPLHF. The CDR3 DNA sequence: TGTGCCACCAGCCCTCGGGTCTATAATTCACCCCTCCACTTT.

This chain connects TRBV7-2 to TRBJ2-3; TRBD1 aligns across 9 bases. V dropped 5 bases and J dropped 4; count of bases not matched to a gene: 7. The CDR3 covers 15 residues. Germline CDR1 reads SGHTA; CDR2 reads FQGNSA. The CDR3 nucleotides are TGTGCCAGCAGCCAAACCGGGACAGGGCCAGATACGCAGTATTTT. Translating gives CASSQTGTGPDTQYF.

The V call is TRBV7-2, the J call TRBJ2-1, with TRBD2 as a possible D gene (5 bases). The CDR3 is 14 amino acids. V was pared by 4 bases and J by 7 bases, with 14 bases between. The germline V gene encodes CDR1 SGHTA and CDR2 FQGNSA. DNA of the CDR3: TGTGCCAGCAGCTCGATACCTCTAGCTAATGAGCAGTTCTTC. Translating it yields CASSSIPLANEQFF.

V and J are TRBV5-1 and TRBJ1-1; D remains unclear. V lost 0 bases and J lost 3, with 12 bases in between. Germline V CDR1 and CDR2: SGHRS, YFSETQ. The CDR3 loop spans 15 amino acids. Here the CDR3 reads CASSLAGLGDTEAFF. The CDR3 DNA follows: TGCGCCAGCAGCTTGGCCGGCCTTGGGGACACTGAAGCTTTCTTT.

This clonotype was recorded a few times. The chain combines TRBV3-1 with TRBJ2-5; D is undetermined. V was pared by 5 bases and J by 5 bases, with 9 bases between. The CDR3 extends over 12 amino acids. Germline loops: CDR1 LGHDT, CDR2 YNNKEL (reference sequence). As DNA, the CDR3 is TGTGCCAGCAGCGGCGATCACGAGACCCAGTACTTC. Encoded protein: CASSGDHETQYF.

V gene TRBV29-1 combines with J gene TRBJ1-2; D is ambiguous. V lost 7 bases to trimming and J lost 3 bases, with 12 bases between them. The CDR3 contains 12 residues. The germline CDR1 and CDR2 sequences are SQVTM and ANQGSEA. The DNA for the CDR3 is TGCAGCGCCCCCGACTTGGACTATGGCTACACCTTC. It specifies CSAPDLDYGYTF.

V usage is TRBV7-3 and J usage is TRBJ2-1; possible D gene TRBD1, 5 bases. The CDR3 is made up of 16 amino acids. Germline V gene lookup returns CDR1 SGHTA and CDR2 FQGTGA. The germline V and J ends were trimmed by 0 bases and 10 bases, with 19 bases remaining between them. CDR3 amino acids: CASSLTWVQGTFEQFF. The CDR3 coding sequence is TGTGCCAGCAGCTTAACGTGGGTCCAGGGAACCTTCGAGCAGTTCTTC.

The sample holds a few counts of this clonotype. The J gene is TRBJ2-3, the V gene TRBV2, with D perhaps TRBD2 (5 bases). V lost 3 bases to trimming and J lost 6 bases, with 7 bases between them. Per germline, CDR1 SNHLY and CDR2 FYNNEI. The CDR3 has 12 residues. This chain's CDR3 is CASSDEGDTQYF. The CDR3 DNA reads as TGTGCCAGCAGTGACGAGGGTGATACGCAGTATTTT.

Concerning this clonotype itself: A much bigger clone sits one base away, suggesting this may be a read error. The J gene is TRBJ2-7, the V gene TRBV29-1; D is uncertain. The CDR3 loop spans 11 amino acids. V was pared by 7 bases and J by 3 bases, with 10 bases between. The germline gives CDR1 SQVTM, CDR2 ANQGSEA. CDR3 residues: CSAALRYEQYF. CDR3 DNA: TGCAGCGCAGCACTTCGCTACGAGCAGTACTTC.

The V gene is TRBV12-3 or TRBV12-4, the J gene TRBJ1-5; D is perhaps TRBD1 (5 bases). This CDR3 has 15 amino acids. Trimming took 1 base from V and 5 from J, leaving 12 bases between them. CDR3 sequence (DNA): TGTGCCAGCAGTTTAGGGGGGGTCCAGGATCAGCCCCAGCATTTT. Translation: CASSLGGVQDQPQHF.

The CDR3 DNA is TGTGCCAGTAGTGCTGGGACAGGGGGCACCTACGAGCAGTACTTC. This encodes CASSAGTGGTYEQYF. J is TRBJ2-7 and V is TRBV19, with TRBD1 matching over 12 bases. The CDR3 consists of 15 residues. Trimming at V came to 5 bases and at J to 2 bases, leaving 4 bases not matched to a gene. CDR1 and CDR2 (germline): LNHDA, SQIVND (reference sequence).

This clonotype showed up just a few times. The chain uses TRBV7-9 and TRBJ1-4; no clear D. The CDR3 runs 16 residues. Trimming removed 5 bases at V and 6 bases at J, with 19 bases between. The germline CDR1 and CDR2 sequences are SEHNR and FQNEAQ (reference sequence). The DNA for the CDR3 is TGTGCCAGCAGCCCGATTCTCGGCCTGGGCGATGAAAAACTGTTTTTT. Translating gives CASSPILGLGDEKLFF.